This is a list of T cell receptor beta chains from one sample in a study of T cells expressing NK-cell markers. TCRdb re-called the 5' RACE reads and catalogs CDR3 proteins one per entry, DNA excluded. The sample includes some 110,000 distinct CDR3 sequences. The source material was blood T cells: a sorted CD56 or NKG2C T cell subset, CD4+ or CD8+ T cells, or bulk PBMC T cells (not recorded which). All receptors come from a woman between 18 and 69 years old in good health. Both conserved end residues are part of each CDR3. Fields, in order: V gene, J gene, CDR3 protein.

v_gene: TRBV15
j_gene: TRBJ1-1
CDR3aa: CATSQEDLMYTEAFF

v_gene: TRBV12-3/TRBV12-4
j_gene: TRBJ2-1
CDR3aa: CASSPGRGVQQFF

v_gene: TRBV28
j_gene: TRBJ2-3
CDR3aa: CASSLTGFPTDTQYF

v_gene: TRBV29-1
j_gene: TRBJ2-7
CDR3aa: CSVTQSGEQYF

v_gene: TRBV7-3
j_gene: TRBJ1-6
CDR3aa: CASSLKGEGDNSPLHF

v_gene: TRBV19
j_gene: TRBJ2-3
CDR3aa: CASRWTLEETQYF

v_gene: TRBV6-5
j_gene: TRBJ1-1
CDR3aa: CASSYFVRGTTEAFF

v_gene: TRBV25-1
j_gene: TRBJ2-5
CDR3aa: CASSSYGLQETQYF

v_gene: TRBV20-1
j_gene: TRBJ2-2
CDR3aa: CSARPTSGTGELFF

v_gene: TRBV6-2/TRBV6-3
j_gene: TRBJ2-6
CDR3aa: CASSRQGANVLTF

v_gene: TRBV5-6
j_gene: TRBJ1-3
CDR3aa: CASGEQGSTGNTIYF

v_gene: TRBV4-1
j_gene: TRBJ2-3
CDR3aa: CASSQVVAGGTDTQYF

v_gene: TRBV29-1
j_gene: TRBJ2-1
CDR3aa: CSVVGGSGYIDEQFF

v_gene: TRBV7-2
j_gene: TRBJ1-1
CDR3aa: CASSLRGVNTEAFF

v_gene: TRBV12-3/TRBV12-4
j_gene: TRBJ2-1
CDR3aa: CASSAPLFSGRLYNEQFF

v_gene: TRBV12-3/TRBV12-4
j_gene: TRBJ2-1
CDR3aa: CASSPIAGPRYEQFF

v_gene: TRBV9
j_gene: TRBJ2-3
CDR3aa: CRGRGGEADTQYF

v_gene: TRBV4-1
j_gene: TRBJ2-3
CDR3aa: CASSQEEVLAGLRGTDTQYF

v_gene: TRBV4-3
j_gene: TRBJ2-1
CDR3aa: CASSQDLGTSGPTVNEQFF

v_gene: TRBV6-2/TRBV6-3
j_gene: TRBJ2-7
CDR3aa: CASSYGSTYEQYF

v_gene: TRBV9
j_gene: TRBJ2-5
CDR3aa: CASSVVSEETQYF